Here is one T cell receptor (beta chain) with its context. This sample stems from a study of blood T cell repertoires in COVID-19. Study at large: Samples came from the United States, Italy and Spain, spanning acute and convalescent COVID-19.

V was clipped by 0 bases and J by 5 bases; unmatched bases: 8. This CDR3 contains 16 residues. Germline V gives CDR1 MGHRA, CDR2 YSYEKL. Participants were placed into cohorts based on the clinical history they reported. Symptom resolution, clearance, or two negative PCRs marked donors in Cohort 3 as recovered. The protocol was immunoSEQ multiplex PCR, while the TCRdb copy is restricted to in-frame clones and leaves out a portion. This sample has nearly 350,000 clones, with 87% found just once. The sequencing sample was made of PBMCs or T cells enriched from blood (not recorded which). This clonotype was obtained from a woman between 25 and 40 years old who had recovered from COVID-19. The gene calls are TRBV4-1 and TRBJ2-7, with TRBD1 identical over 9 bases. CDR3 loop: CASSQESRDRVNEQYF. The CDR3 bases are TGCGCCAGCAGCCAAGAATCTCGGGACAGGGTAAACGAGCAGTACTTC.